This TCR beta chain was captured in a study of cytomegalovirus exposure and HLA in healthy donors. Notes on the study in general: The authors confirmed in vitro that a few CMV-associated chains were specific for CMV antigens.

Note on this clone: The target antigen is unknown.

Trimming at V came to 3 bases and at J to 6 bases, leaving 8 bases not matched to a gene. The CDR3 totals 16 residues. Per germline, CDR1 SGHRS and CDR2 YFSETQ. TCRdb's table, derived via immunoSEQ multiplex PCR, lists solely in-frame clones and lacks some. This sample has under 350,000 clones; 80% to 90% occur once, and the top ten carry less than 1.2%. The chain links TRBV5-1 to TRBJ2-1; 11 bases match TRBD2. The clonotype originates from a woman aged 18-30 years in good health and CMV-seronegative. Sequenced: PBMCs. In DNA, the CDR3 is TGCGCCAGCAGCTCCCAACTAGCGGGAGTCCGCAATGAGCAGTTCTTC. It specifies CASSSQLAGVRNEQFF.